These 11 T cell receptor beta chains were all obtained from the same sample, sequenced in a study of blood T cells in healthy people across ages. A second PCR of 7 to 11 cycles used a sample-barcoded 5' primer and a J-beta primer mix. Via MiXCR, TCRdb re-called the 5' RACE reads, giving one row per CDR3 protein. This table has under 1,000,000 distinct CDR3 sequences, about 47% appearing once. The sequenced material came from blood. These receptors were collected from a man older than 75 in good health.

The chain has TRBV20-1 and TRBJ2-1; tentative D call: TRBD1 (5 bases). The CDR3 spans 12 residues. Per the germline V gene, CDR1 is DFQATT and CDR2 is SNEGSKA (reference sequence). Trimming left V 6 bases short and J 6 bases short, with 12 bases between. DNA for the CDR3: TGCAGTGCCAGGGTGAAATTCAATGAGCAGTTCTTC. Amino acids: CSARVKFNEQFF.

This clonotype was detected only a few times. The chain links TRBV14 to TRBJ2-7; D is undetermined. V dropped 1 base and J dropped 0 bases, with 10 bases sitting between them. CDR3 length: 15 residues. Germline V lookup: CDR1 SGHDN, CDR2 FVKESK. This chain's CDR3 is CASSQGTGDSYEQYF. CDR3 nucleotide sequence: TGTGCCAGCAGCCAAGGTACCGGCGACTCCTACGAGCAGTACTTC.

In nucleotides, the CDR3 is TGTGCCAGCAGCTTAGCGCCTAGCGGGACTAGCGGGCATCCCCAGTACTTC. Translating gives CASSLAPSGTSGHPQYF. The chain couples TRBV7-2 to TRBJ2-7, with TRBD2 matching 12 bases. CDR3 length: 17 amino acids. Germline CDR1 is SGHTA and CDR2 is FQGNSA. V shed 0 bases, J shed 10 bases, and the junction held 13 bases outside the gene matches. Full variable domain (missing parts from reference TRBV7-2 and TRBJ2-7): GAGVSQSPSNKVTEKGKDVELRCDPISGHTALYWYRQSLGQGLEFLIYFQGNSAPDKSGLPSDRFSAERTGGSVSTLTIQRTQQEDSAVYLCASSLAPSGTSGHPQYFGPGTRLTVT.

This clonotype was detected ten times or more. The rearrangement links TRBV9 to TRBJ2-7; weak D call: TRBD2 (6 bases). CDR1 is SGDLS, CDR2 YYNGEE, per germline. CDR3 size: 14 residues. Between the trimmed V and J ends, which lost 5 bases and 6 bases, there was a span of 18 bases. The CDR3 region has the DNA TGTGCCAGCAGTACTATTCTCGGGAGTGGCGAGCAGTACTTC. Residues: CASSTILGSGEQYF.

This clonotype turned up a few times. The chain recombines TRBV2 with TRBJ2-1; TRBD2 aligns across 10 bases. With 6 bases clipped from V and 6 bases from J, the junction kept 8 bases outside the gene matches. The CDR3 consists of 15 residues. The germline gives CDR1 SNHLY, CDR2 FYNNEI. The CDR3 loop is CASSALAGALNEQFF. CDR3 DNA sequence: TGTGCCAGCAGCGCGCTAGCGGGAGCTCTCAATGAGCAGTTCTTC. Filled out from reference TRBV2 and TRBJ2-1, the complete variable domain reads EPEVTQTPSHQVTQMGQEVILRCVPISNHLYFYWYRQILGQKVEFLVSFYNNEISEKSEIFDDQFSVERPDGSNFTLKIRSTKLEDSAMYFCASSALAGALNEQFFGPGTRLTVL.

This clonotype was recorded many times. The rearrangement joins TRBV12-3 or TRBV12-4 to TRBJ2-2; D gene unclear. The V gene lost 6 bases and the J gene lost 4 bases, with 3 bases spanning the gap. The CDR3 runs 11 residues. CDR3 loop: CASRITGELFF. The CDR3 nucleotides read TGTGCCAGCAGGATCACCGGGGAGCTGTTTTTT.

The chain employs TRBV7-2 and TRBJ2-2; possible D gene TRBD2, 6 bases. The CDR3 runs to 13 residues. Trimming shortened V by 6 bases and J by 7 bases, and 12 bases separated the two germline ends. CDR1 is SGHTA, CDR2 FQGNSA, per germline. The CDR3 coding sequence is TGTGCCAGCAGTGGGCAGGGAGGCGGGGAGCTGTTTTTT. It encodes CASSGQGGGELFF.

On this clonotype: This may be a read error: a much more frequent sequence differs by one nucleotide. The rearrangement uses TRBV13 and TRBJ1-2, with 10 positions matching TRBD1. Germline CDR1 is PRHDT and CDR2 is FYEKMQ (reference sequence). The CDR3 contains 13 residues. J lost 5 bases, V lost 5 bases, and 2 bases had no gene match. CDR3 DNA: TGTGCCAGCAGCACGGGACAGGGGTATGGCTACACCTTC. Residues: CASSTGQGYGYTF.

The V and J genes are TRBV10-2 and TRBJ2-7, with TRBD2 as a possible D gene (6 bases). Germline CDR1 is WSHSY and CDR2 is SAAADI. Trimming took off 0 bases at V and 4 bases at J, with 16 bases between the two ends. The CDR3 is made up of 16 amino acids. The CDR3 bases are TGCGCCAGCAGTGAGTCGTTGACTAGTGGGATGTACGAGCAGTACTTC. Protein product: CASSESLTSGMYEQYF.

The chain uses TRBV20-1 and TRBJ2-7; D is perhaps TRBD2 (6 bases). There are 12 residues in the CDR3. V was clipped by 3 bases and J by 4 bases, with 10 bases between them. CDR1 is DFQATT and CDR2 is SNEGSKA in the germline V gene (reference sequence). CDR3 region: CSASKEGYEQYF. CDR3 DNA sequence: TGCAGTGCTAGTAAGGAGGGATACGAGCAGTACTTC.

CDR3 bases: TGTGCCAGCAGTGAGTCTGCAGGGGGAAGCCAGCCCCAGCATTTT. Amino acid sequence: CASSESAGGSQPQHF. J is TRBJ1-5 and V is TRBV6-1, with TRBD1 identical over 7 bases. This CDR3 spans 15 amino acids. V dropped 3 bases and J dropped 7; count of bases not matched to a gene: 9. Germline assignment: CDR1 MNHNS and CDR2 SASEGT.